The rows below give T cell receptor beta chains drawn from one sample of a study of CXCR3-negative and CXCR3-positive naive CD8 T cells. TCRdb reprocessed the 5' RACE reads and keeps a single row for each CDR3 protein, giving no DNA. The ten top clones account for more than 20%, within a sample of approximately 56,000 distinct CDR3 sequences. Material for sequencing was memory CD8+ T cells from blood. Source of these receptors: a human donor in good health. Some clones in this sample may be carry-over from other donors' samples. Both conserved end residues are part of each CDR3. Size is stated for part of the rows, as once, few or many counts, or as a class when the clone is expanded.

j_call	clone_size	v_call	cdr3_aa
TRBJ2-7	.	TRBV7-2	CASSSWSRSSGEYEQYF
TRBJ2-3	.	TRBV20-1	CSAIRSEITDTQYF
TRBJ2-7	.	TRBV7-2	CASSNQGGEQYF
TRBJ2-4	.	TRBV4-2	CASSPSGLDGDIQYF
TRBJ2-7	.	TRBV7-2	CASSGRFWDEQYF
TRBJ2-7	.	TRBV11-2	CASSPAGTSGYEQYF
TRBJ2-5	.	TRBV6-2/TRBV6-3	CASRRLGIQETQYF
TRBJ2-2	.	TRBV29-1	CSALRQNTGELFF
TRBJ1-1	.	TRBV20-1	CSADPLGVMNTEAFF
TRBJ1-1	.	TRBV12-3/TRBV12-4	CASSLLVATEAFF
TRBJ2-4	.	TRBV12-3/TRBV12-4	CASSLGQGLNIQYF
TRBJ2-1	.	TRBV29-1	CSVESGPSYNEQFF
TRBJ1-2	.	TRBV29-1	CSVVGQGSDGYTF
TRBJ2-5	.	TRBV12-5	CASGLTQTAALETQYF
TRBJ2-2	.	TRBV7-6	CASSPGGELFF
TRBJ1-5	.	TRBV7-9	CASSDSNQPQHF
TRBJ2-2	.	TRBV7-6	CASSLWTSGGGELFF
TRBJ2-7	.	TRBV5-6	CASSLVQGASGQFF
TRBJ1-1	.	TRBV12-3/TRBV12-4	CASSYQMNTEAFF
TRBJ2-3	.	TRBV9	CASSVTGTSGFTDTQYF
TRBJ1-1	.	TRBV29-1	CSVQGYGTEAFF
TRBJ2-1	.	TRBV4-1	CASSRSLAGGYNEQFF
TRBJ1-2	.	TRBV29-1	CSVEDYAVTDGYTF
TRBJ2-1	.	TRBV27	CASSLSFHNEQFF
TRBJ2-1	.	TRBV30	CAWRSDSFSYNEQFF
TRBJ2-3	.	TRBV12-3/TRBV12-4	CASSFFDSPTDTQYF
TRBJ2-1	.	TRBV19	CASSIGGQGYNEQLF
TRBJ2-5	.	TRBV6-1	CASSETSGGGETQYF
TRBJ2-2	.	TRBV11-2	CASSPGARDTGELFF
TRBJ2-6	.	TRBV15	CATSRFRGANVLTF
TRBJ2-2	.	TRBV2	CASSESTGELFF
TRBJ2-2	medium-sized	TRBV6-6	CASSPDTETGELFF
TRBJ2-1	.	TRBV9	CASSVVPDTYNEQFF
TRBJ2-7	.	TRBV19	CASSILGTAYEQYF
TRBJ1-2	.	TRBV5-5	CASYGGPYGYTF
TRBJ2-7	.	TRBV29-1	CSVEEVDRGNEQYF
TRBJ2-5	.	TRBV11-3	CASSRVSLQETQYF
TRBJ2-1	.	TRBV18	CASSPLSTDSYNEQFF
TRBJ2-7	.	TRBV5-1	CASSRGHGTYEQYF
TRBJ2-5	.	TRBV3-1	CASSQAPSGEMYQETQYF
TRBJ2-2	.	TRBV11-3	CASSLDALIGTANTGELFF